These 22 T cell receptor beta chains share one sample of origin, sequenced in a study of T cell responses to AZD1222 COVID-19 vaccine. Profiling relied on immunoSEQ multiplex PCR, and the TCRdb table lists in-frame clones only, not all of them. The sample contains fewer than 35,000 clones, 90% to 95% of which appear only once. Sequencing used peripheral blood, obtained on day 0 of AZD1222 vaccination. The receptors come from an adult in good health.

V and J are TRBV10-2 and TRBJ2-5; no clear D gene. The CDR3 runs to 16 residues. V lost 3 bases and J lost 5, with 19 bases in between. Germline loops: CDR1 WSHSY, CDR2 SAAADI. The chain's CDR3 is CASSDPIGPSRETQYF. The CDR3 DNA is TGCGCCAGCAGTGATCCCATTGGACCGTCGCGGGAGACCCAGTACTTC.

The rearrangement joins TRBV11-2 to TRBJ1-2, with a weak D call TRBD1 (5 bases). The CDR3 is 12 amino acids. Looked up from germline, CDR1 is SGHAT and CDR2 is FQNNGV. Deletions cut 3 bases from V and 7 bases from J, with 9 bases between. The CDR3, as DNA: TGTGCCAGCAGCTTTGGCAGGGCTGGCTACACCTTC. It is translated as CASSFGRAGYTF.

The DNA for the CDR3 is TGTGCCGGACAAGTTGGGGGGGGTAACTATGGCTACACCTTC. Its protein is CAGQVGGGNYGYTF. The V gene is TRBV2, the J gene TRBJ1-2; TRBD1 is a possible D gene (5 bases). V lost 11 bases, J lost 1 base, and 17 bases lay in between. The CDR3 length is 14 residues. The V gene's germline CDR1 is SNHLY and CDR2 FYNNEI.

This chain links TRBV28 with TRBJ1-5, with D unclear. CDR1 MDHEN and CDR2 SYDVKM come from the germline V gene. The V gene lost 2 bases and the J gene lost 6 bases, with 14 bases spanning the gap. The CDR3 is 15 amino acids. The CDR3 spells CASSLRRVVIQPQHF. CDR3 DNA: TGTGCCAGCAGTTTAAGGAGGGTCGTGATTCAGCCCCAGCATTTT.

The gene calls are TRBV6-5 and TRBJ1-3, with TRBD1 matching over 8 bases. CDR3 length equals 14 residues. The V and J ends lost 10 bases and 0 bases, in that order; junction bases with no gene match: 5. The germline V gene encodes CDR1 MNHEY and CDR2 SVGAGI. CDR3 sequence reads: CATNDRGSGNTIYF. The CDR3 DNA follows: TGTGCCACTAATGACAGGGGCTCTGGAAACACCATATATTTT.

The CDR3 nucleotides read TGCGCCAGCAGCCAAGATCGCGCAGGGGGTTCCTACAATGAGCAGTTCTTC. Translated, it gives CASSQDRAGGSYNEQFF. The V gene is TRBV4-1, the J gene TRBJ2-1; the match to TRBD1 covers 7 bases. The CDR3 extends over 17 amino acids. The V segment lost 0 bases and the J segment 1 base; nucleotides outside the gene matches: 6. In germline, CDR1 is MGHRA, CDR2 YSYEKL.

CDR3 bases: TGTGCCAGCAGCCAAATGGCCGGCCTGATAATCTCACCCCTCCACTTT. Protein product: CASSQMAGLIISPLHF. The chain uses TRBV4-2 and TRBJ1-6; D not resolved. Germline V gene lookup returns CDR1 LGHNA and CDR2 YNFKEQ. Trimming cost V 2 bases and J 10 bases, with 18 bases left between them. The CDR3 is made up of 16 amino acids.

The chain has TRBV9 and TRBJ1-4; D is perhaps TRBD1 (5 bases). This CDR3 contains 13 residues. V gave up 0 bases and J gave up 5 bases, with 5 bases separating them. The germline V gene encodes CDR1 SGDLS and CDR2 YYNGEE. CDR3 protein: CASSVGGNEKLFF. CDR3 in DNA: TGTGCCAGCAGCGTAGGGGGGAATGAAAAACTGTTTTTT. Looking up the rest from reference TRBV9 and TRBJ1-4 gives the full variable domain: DSGVTQTPKHLITATGQRVTLRCSPRSGDLSVYWYQQSLDQGLQFLIQYYNGEERAKGNILERFSAQQFPDLHSELNLSSLELGDSALYFCASSVGGNEKLFFGSGTQLSVL.

V gene TRBV6-1 combines with J gene TRBJ2-3; tentatively, D is TRBD2 (7 bases). Trimming took 3 bases from V and 6 from J, leaving 19 bases between them. There are 16 residues in the CDR3. In germline, CDR1 is MNHNS, CDR2 SASEGT. In DNA form, the CDR3 reads TGTGCCAGCAGTGATGCGACAGGCTTACTAGCGGATACGCAGTATTTT. This translates into CASSDATGLLADTQYF.

This clone showed up just a few times. The CDR3 sequence: CASSQEARQGAINSPLHF. In nucleotides, the CDR3 is TGCGCCAGCAGCCAAGAGGCGAGACAGGGAGCGATCAATTCACCCCTCCACTTT. The gene calls are TRBV4-1 and TRBJ1-6; 7 bases map to TRBD1. CDR1 and CDR2 (germline): MGHRA, YSYEKL. Trimming at V came to 0 bases and at J to 7 bases, leaving 12 bases not matched to a gene. This CDR3 spans 18 amino acids.

Details on this clone: Other nucleotide sequences in the sample specify the same CDR3. V is TRBV12-3 or TRBV12-4 and J is TRBJ2-5; D is uncertain. The CDR3 covers 11 residues. Trimming took off 2 bases at V and 4 bases at J, with 2 bases between the two ends. The CDR3 loop is CASSLRETQYF. Here the CDR3 DNA reads TGTGCCAGCAGTTTACGAGAGACCCAGTACTTC.

The chain's CDR3 is CATSRRGNSGANVLTF. DNA of the CDR3: TGTGCCACCAGCAGAAGGGGGAACTCTGGGGCCAACGTCCTGACTTTC. The rearrangement links TRBV15 to TRBJ2-6; possibly TRBD1 for D (6 bases). This CDR3 comprises 16 residues. Germline CDR1 is LNHNV and CDR2 is YYDKDF (reference sequence). Trimming cost V 2 bases and J 0 bases, with 8 bases left between them.

The chain is built from TRBV19 and TRBJ1-1; 8 bases line up with TRBD1. The germline V gene has CDR1 LNHDA and CDR2 SQIVND (reference sequence). The CDR3 loop spans 13 amino acids. Trimming at V came to 5 bases and at J to 7 bases, leaving 6 bases not matched to a gene. CDR3 region: CASSPTGVDEAFF. CDR3 nucleotide sequence: TGTGCCAGTAGTCCGACAGGGGTCGATGAAGCTTTCTTT.

The chain joins TRBV5-8 to TRBJ2-2; no clear D. This CDR3 region has 15 residues. Germline V lookup: CDR1 SGHTS, CDR2 YDEGEE. Deletions cut 2 bases from V and 4 bases from J, with 12 bases between. CDR3 DNA sequence: TGTGCCAGCAGCTTCGGACGGCTATCCACCGGGGAGCTGTTTTTT. Protein sequence: CASSFGRLSTGELFF. The entire variable domain, with the rest obtained from reference TRBV5-8 and TRBJ2-2, is as follows: EAGVTQSPTHLIKTRGQQATLRCSPISGHTSVYWYQQALGLGLQFLLWYDEGEERNRGNFPPRFSGRQFPNYSSELNVNALELEDSALYLCASSFGRLSTGELFFGEGSRLTVL.

The chain employs TRBV5-1 and TRBJ1-2; D perhaps matches TRBD1 (6 bases). The V end lost 1 base, the J end lost 2 bases, and 12 bases lay between the germline ends. Germline V gives CDR1 SGHRS, CDR2 YFSETQ. The CDR3 runs 15 residues. Written as DNA, the CDR3 is TGCGCCAGCAGCTTGACAGGGCCCTCAAACTATGGCTACACCTTC. Translated: CASSLTGPSNYGYTF.

The chain couples TRBV6-1 to TRBJ1-2, with 8 bases fitting TRBD1. The germline CDR1 and CDR2 sequences are MNHNS and SASEGT. Trimming at V came to 0 bases and at J to 8 bases, leaving 8 bases not matched to a gene. The CDR3 is 15 amino acids. In nucleotides, the CDR3 is TGTGCCAGCAGTGAAGCTGGACAGGGCGTTTTGGGCTACACCTTC. Translating gives CASSEAGQGVLGYTF.

The J gene is TRBJ2-7, the V gene TRBV10-3; 9 bases are shared with TRBD2. In germline, CDR1 is ENHRY, CDR2 SYGVKD. With V trimmed by 6 bases and J by 2 bases, 20 bases remained unmatched. The CDR3 consists of 19 residues. Here the CDR3 DNA reads TGTGCCATCAGCCCCTTGGTGGCGGGGGGGCAATATCGGCCCTACGAGCAGTACTTC. Residues: CAISPLVAGGQYRPYEQYF.

The chain uses TRBV9 and TRBJ2-2, with 9 positions matching TRBD1. The V and J ends lost 3 bases and 6 bases, in that order; junction bases with no gene match: 3. Per the germline V gene, CDR1 is SGDLS and CDR2 is YYNGEE. This CDR3 comprises 14 residues. In nucleotides, the CDR3 is TGTGCCAGCAGCGCCGGGACAGGGCCCGGGGAGCTGTTTTTT. This codes for CASSAGTGPGELFF.

The rearrangement joins TRBV4-2 to TRBJ2-3; D perhaps matches TRBD2 (7 bases). Germline loops: CDR1 LGHNA, CDR2 YNFKEQ. CDR3 size: 16 residues. V was cut by 0 bases and J by 2 bases, with 12 bases left in between. The CDR3 DNA reads TGTGCCAGCAGCCAAGATGGGGGGGGCCACACAGATACGCAGTATTTT. Its protein product is CASSQDGGGHTDTQYF.

This sequence joins TRBV7-7 and TRBJ2-2; 12 bases fit TRBD1. The CDR3 is 15 amino acids. Germline trimming cut 6 bases from V and 7 bases from J; bases unmatched to any gene: 6. Germline V gene data show CDR1 as SSHAT and CDR2 as FNYEAQ (reference sequence). The CDR3 DNA reads as TGTGCCAGCAGTCCGGGACAGGGGGCTTACGGGGAGCTGTTTTTT. This encodes CASSPGQGAYGELFF. Drawing the rest from reference TRBV7-7 and TRBJ2-2, the complete variable domain is GAGVSQSPRYKVTKRGQDVTLRCDPISSHATLYWYQQALGQGPEFLTYFNYEAQPDKSGLPSDRFSAERPEGSISTLTIQRTEQRDSAMYRCASSPGQGAYGELFFGEGSRLTVL.

The sample holds a few counts of this clone. V gene TRBV7-9 combines with J gene TRBJ2-7; D is unclear. Germline V gives CDR1 SEHNR, CDR2 FQNEAQ (reference sequence). The CDR3 extends over 16 amino acids. Trimming took off 1 base at V and 1 base at J, with 14 bases between the two ends. The CDR3 nucleotides read TGTGCCAGCAGCTTAGGGCGGCGACCACCGTCCTACGAGCAGTACTTC. Protein product: CASSLGRRPPSYEQYF.

The chain has TRBV6-2 or TRBV6-3 and TRBJ1-1; no definite D call. The CDR3 spans 14 residues. Trimming pared 4 bases from V and 1 base from J, leaving 10 bases between. The V gene's germline CDR1 is MNHEY and CDR2 SVGEGT. CDR3 nucleotide sequence: TGTGCCAGCAGTTTCATGATGGCGAACACTGAAGCTTTCTTT. This gives the protein CASSFMMANTEAFF.